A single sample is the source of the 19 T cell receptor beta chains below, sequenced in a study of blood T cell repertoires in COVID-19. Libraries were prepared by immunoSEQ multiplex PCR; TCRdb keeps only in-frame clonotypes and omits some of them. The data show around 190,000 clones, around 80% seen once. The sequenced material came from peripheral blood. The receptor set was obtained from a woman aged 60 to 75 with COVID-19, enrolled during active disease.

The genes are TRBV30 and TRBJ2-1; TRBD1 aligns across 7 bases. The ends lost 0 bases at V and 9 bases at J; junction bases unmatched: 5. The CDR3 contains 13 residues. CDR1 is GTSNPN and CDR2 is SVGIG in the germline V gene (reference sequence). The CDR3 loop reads CAWSVRQGSEQFF. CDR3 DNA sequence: TGTGCCTGGAGTGTACGACAGGGCAGTGAGCAGTTCTTC. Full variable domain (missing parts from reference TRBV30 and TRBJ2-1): SQTIHQWPATLVQPVGSPLSLECTVEGTSNPNLYWYRQAAGRGLQLLFYSVGIGQISSEVPQNLSASRPQDRQFILSSKKLLLSDSGFYLCAWSVRQGSEQFFGPGTRLTVL.

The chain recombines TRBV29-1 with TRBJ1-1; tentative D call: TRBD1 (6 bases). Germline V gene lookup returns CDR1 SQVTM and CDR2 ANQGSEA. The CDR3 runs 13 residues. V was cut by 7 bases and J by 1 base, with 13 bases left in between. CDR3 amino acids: CSAGGGRNTEAFF. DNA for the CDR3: TGCAGCGCTGGGGGGGGCCGGAACACTGAAGCTTTCTTT.

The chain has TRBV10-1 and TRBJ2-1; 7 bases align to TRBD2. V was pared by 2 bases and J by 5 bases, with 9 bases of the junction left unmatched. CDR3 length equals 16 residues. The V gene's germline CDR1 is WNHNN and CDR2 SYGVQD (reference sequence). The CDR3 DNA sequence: TGCGCCAGCAGTGAGGATCTAGCGGTTTTGCACAATGAGCAGTTCTTC. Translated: CASSEDLAVLHNEQFF.

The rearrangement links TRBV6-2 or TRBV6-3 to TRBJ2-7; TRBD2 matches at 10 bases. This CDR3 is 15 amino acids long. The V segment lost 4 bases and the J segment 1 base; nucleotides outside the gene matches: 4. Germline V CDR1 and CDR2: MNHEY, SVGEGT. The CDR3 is CASSSVAGGSYEQYF. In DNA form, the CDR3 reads TGTGCCAGCAGTTCGGTAGCGGGAGGTTCCTACGAGCAGTACTTC.

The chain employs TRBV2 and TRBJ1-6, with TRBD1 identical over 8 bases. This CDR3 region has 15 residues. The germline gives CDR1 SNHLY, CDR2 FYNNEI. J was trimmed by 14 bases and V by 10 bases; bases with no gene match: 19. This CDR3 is CAISGTGNLQLALHF. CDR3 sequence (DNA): TGTGCCATATCCGGGACAGGCAACCTCCAGCTAGCCCTCCACTTT.

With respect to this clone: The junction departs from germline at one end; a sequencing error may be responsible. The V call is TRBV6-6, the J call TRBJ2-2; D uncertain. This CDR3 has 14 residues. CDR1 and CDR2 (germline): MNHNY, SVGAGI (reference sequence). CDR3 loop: CASSYLSFTEELFF. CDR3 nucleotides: TGTGCCAGCAGTTACCTATCCTTTACCGAGGAGCTGTTTTTT.

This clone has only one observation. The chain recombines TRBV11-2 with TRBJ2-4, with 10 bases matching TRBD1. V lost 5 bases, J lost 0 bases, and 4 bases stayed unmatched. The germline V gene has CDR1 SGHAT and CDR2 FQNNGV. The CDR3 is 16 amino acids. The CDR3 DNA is TGTGCCAGCAGCGACGGGACAGGGGTAGCCAAAAACATTCAGTACTTC. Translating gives CASSDGTGVAKNIQYF.

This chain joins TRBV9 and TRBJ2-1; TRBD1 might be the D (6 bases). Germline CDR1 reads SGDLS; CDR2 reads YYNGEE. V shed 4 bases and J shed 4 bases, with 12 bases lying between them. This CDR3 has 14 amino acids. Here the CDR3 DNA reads TGTGCCAGCAGCCCCCGGACAGCTTACAATGAGCAGTTCTTC. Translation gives CASSPRTAYNEQFF.

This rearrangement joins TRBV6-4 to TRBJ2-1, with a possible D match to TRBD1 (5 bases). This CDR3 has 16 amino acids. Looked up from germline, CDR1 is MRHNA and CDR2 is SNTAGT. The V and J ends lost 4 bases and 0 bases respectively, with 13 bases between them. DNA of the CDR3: TGTGCCAGCAGTGCCCAGGGCCTGAGCTCCTACAATGAGCAGTTCTTC. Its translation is CASSAQGLSSYNEQFF.

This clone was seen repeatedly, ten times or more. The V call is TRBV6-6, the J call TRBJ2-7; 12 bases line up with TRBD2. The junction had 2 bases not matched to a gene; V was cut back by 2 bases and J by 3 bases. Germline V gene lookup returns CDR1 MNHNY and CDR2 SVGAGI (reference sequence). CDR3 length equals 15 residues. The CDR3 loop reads CASSYRTSGNYEQYF. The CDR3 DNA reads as TGTGCCAGCAGTTACCGGACTAGCGGGAACTACGAGCAGTACTTC.

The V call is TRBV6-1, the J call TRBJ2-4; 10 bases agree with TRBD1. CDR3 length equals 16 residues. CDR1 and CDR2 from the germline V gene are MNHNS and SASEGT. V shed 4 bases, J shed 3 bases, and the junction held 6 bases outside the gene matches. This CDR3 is CASSGDRGAVKNIQYF. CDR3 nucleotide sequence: TGTGCCAGCAGTGGGGACAGGGGTGCTGTCAAAAACATTCAGTACTTC.

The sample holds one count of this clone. DNA for the CDR3: TGTGCCAGCAGTCCCCGACAGGGAGTTGCAACTAATGAAAAACTGTTTTTT. Protein product: CASSPRQGVATNEKLFF. The chain couples TRBV28 to TRBJ1-4; 7 nucleotides line up with TRBD1. Germline CDR1 MDHEN, CDR2 SYDVKM. The CDR3 is made up of 17 amino acids. The junction had 9 bases not matched to a gene; V was cut back by 5 bases and J by 0 bases.

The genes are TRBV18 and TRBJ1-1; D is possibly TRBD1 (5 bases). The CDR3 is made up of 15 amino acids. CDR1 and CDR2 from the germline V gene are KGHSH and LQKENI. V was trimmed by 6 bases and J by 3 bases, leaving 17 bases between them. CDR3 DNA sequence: TGTGCCAGCTCCCTCATAGGGGAGGTGGACACTGAAGCTTTCTTT. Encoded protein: CASSLIGEVDTEAFF.

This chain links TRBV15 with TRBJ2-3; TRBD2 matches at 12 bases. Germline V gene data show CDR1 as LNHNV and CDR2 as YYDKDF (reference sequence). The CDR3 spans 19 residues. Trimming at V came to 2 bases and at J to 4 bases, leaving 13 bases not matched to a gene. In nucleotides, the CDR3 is TGTGCCACCAGCAGACCGGGACAGAACGGACTAGCGGGGCCAGATACGCAGTATTTT. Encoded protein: CATSRPGQNGLAGPDTQYF.

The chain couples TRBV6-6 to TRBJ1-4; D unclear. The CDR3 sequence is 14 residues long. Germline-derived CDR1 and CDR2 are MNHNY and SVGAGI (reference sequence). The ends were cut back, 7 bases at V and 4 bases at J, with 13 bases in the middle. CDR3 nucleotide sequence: TGTGCCAGCACCTTAGAGAGCCGTAATGAAAAACTGTTTTTT. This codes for CASTLESRNEKLFF.

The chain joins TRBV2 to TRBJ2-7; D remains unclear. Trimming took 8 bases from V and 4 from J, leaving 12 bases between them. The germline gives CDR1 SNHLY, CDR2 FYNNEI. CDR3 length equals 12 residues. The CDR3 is CASYETEYEQYV. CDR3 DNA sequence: TGTGCCAGCTATGAGACGGAGTACGAGCAGTACGTC.

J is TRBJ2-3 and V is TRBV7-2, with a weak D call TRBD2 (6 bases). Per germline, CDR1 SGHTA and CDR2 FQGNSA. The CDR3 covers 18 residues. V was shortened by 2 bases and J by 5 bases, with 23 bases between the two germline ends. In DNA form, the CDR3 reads TGTGCCAGCAGCTTATATGGCGGGAACCTGGTCGGCAAAGATACGCAGTATTTT. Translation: CASSLYGGNLVGKDTQYF.

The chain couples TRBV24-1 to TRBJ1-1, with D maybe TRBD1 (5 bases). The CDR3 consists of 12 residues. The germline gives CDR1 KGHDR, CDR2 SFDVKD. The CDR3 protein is CAAGQGVTEAFF. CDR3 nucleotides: TGTGCTGCGGGGCAGGGTGTCACTGAAGCTTTCTTT.

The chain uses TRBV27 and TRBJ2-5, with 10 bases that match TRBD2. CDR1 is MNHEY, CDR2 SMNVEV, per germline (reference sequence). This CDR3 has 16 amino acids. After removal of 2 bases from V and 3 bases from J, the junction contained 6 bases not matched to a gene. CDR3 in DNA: TGTGCCAGCAGTTTACGGTCTAGCGGGAGTAAAGAGACCCAGTACTTC. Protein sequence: CASSLRSSGSKETQYF.